This TCR beta chain is from a study of blood T cell repertoires in COVID-19. Study-level information: PBMCs, B-cell-depleted T cells, or T cells provided the cDNA or gDNA that made up the material.

The V and J ends lost 4 bases and 4 bases, in that order; junction bases with no gene match: 10. CDR1 SQVTM and CDR2 ANQGSEA come from the germline V gene. This CDR3 region has 14 residues. How the authors handled the data: Amplified reference gene primers provided the basis for estimating nucleated cell counts. The protocol was immunoSEQ multiplex PCR, while the TCRdb copy is restricted to in-frame clones and leaves out a portion. V, J and clone size derive from that table, while D and trimming were established from the DNA sequence. Among under 250,000 clones listed, 85% were seen once. The sequencing sample was made of peripheral blood. The receptor was derived from a man in his fifties or sixties with COVID-19, enrolled during active disease. This chain uses TRBV29-1 with TRBJ2-7; TRBD2 aligns across 7 bases. CDR3 residues: CSVGVTSEKYEQYF. In nucleotides, the CDR3 is TGCAGCGTTGGGGTAACTAGCGAAAAGTACGAGCAGTACTTC.